The clone carrying this T cell receptor beta chain was observed a handful of times. Antigen specificity is unknown. Deletions cut 5 bases from V and 4 bases from J, with 20 bases between. This CDR3 spans 16 amino acids. Per the germline V gene, CDR1 is LGHNT and CDR2 is FRNRAP. This entry comes from a study of T cell responses to AZD1222 COVID-19 vaccine. Across the study: Both about-4-week and about-12-week second-dose recipients were combined. Study observations and caveats: Repertoires were obtained only post-peak T cell response. Mostly white British, mostly female donors; authors suggested clonal diversity may be underestimated.

Profiling relied on immunoSEQ multiplex PCR, and the TCRdb table lists in-frame clones only, not all of them. The sample contains around 150,000 clones, over 85% of which appear only once. The receptor was isolated from an adult in good health. Sequencing used peripheral blood, obtained on day 0 of AZD1222 vaccination. V and J are TRBV12-5 and TRBJ1-1, with D possibly being TRBD1 (5 bases). Written as DNA, the CDR3 is TGTGCTAGTGGTACCCCCAACCAATTCGGGGGCACTGAAGCTTTCTTT. The encoded protein is CASGTPNQFGGTEAFF.